Below, 23 T cell receptor beta chains from the same sample are listed, as sequenced in a study of shared clonotypes between healthy human individuals. Measured with immunoSEQ multiplex PCR; TCRdb has only the in-frame clones, and not every one. Here the sample spans about 510,000 clones, 79% being singletons. The sample comprised PBMCs. The receptors shown here come from a middle-aged woman in good health. Some clones in this sample may be carry-over from other donors' samples.

V is TRBV5-1 and J is TRBJ1-4, with 9 bases lining up with TRBD1. Germline-derived CDR1 and CDR2 are SGHRS and YFSETQ. With 4 bases clipped from V and 7 bases from J, the junction kept 8 bases outside the gene matches. CDR3 size: 15 residues. The CDR3 coding sequence is TGCGCCAGCAGCCCGAGGGGACAGGGAAGTGAAAAACTGTTTTTT. Protein: CASSPRGQGSEKLFF.

In its sample, this clone was seen many times. The genes are TRBV9 and TRBJ2-1; 8 nucleotides match TRBD2. The CDR3 contains 15 residues. The germline gives CDR1 SGDLS, CDR2 YYNGEE. Losses at the gene ends were 5 bases for V and 6 bases for J; bases not matched to a gene: 10. The CDR3 sequence is CASSYRREVPNEQFF. The CDR3 bases are TGTGCCAGCAGTTACAGGCGGGAGGTTCCCAATGAGCAGTTCTTC.

V and J are TRBV6-1 and TRBJ1-1; D might be TRBD1 (5 bases). The CDR3 has 15 amino acids. Looked up from germline, CDR1 is MNHNS and CDR2 is SASEGT. Trimming took off 5 bases at V and 2 bases at J, with 15 bases between the two ends. CDR3: CASSRYGTVNTEAFF. In nucleotides, the CDR3 is TGTGCCAGCAGTCGCTACGGGACGGTCAACACTGAAGCTTTCTTT.

The rearrangement uses TRBV5-4 and TRBJ2-1; 12 bases agree with TRBD2. The V gene end was trimmed by 0 bases and the J gene end by 9 bases; junction bases not matched to a gene: 7. The CDR3 covers 16 residues. CDR1 SGHNT and CDR2 YYREEE come from the germline V gene (reference sequence). The chain's CDR3 is CASSLGLAGAIAEQFF. DNA for the CDR3: TGTGCCAGCAGCTTGGGACTAGCGGGAGCGATTGCTGAGCAGTTCTTC.

V and J are TRBV5-1 and TRBJ1-4, with 7 bases aligning to TRBD1. The CDR3 consists of 15 residues. The V gene's germline CDR1 is SGHRS and CDR2 YFSETQ. V dropped 4 bases and J dropped 7; count of bases not matched to a gene: 10. The CDR3 DNA reads TGCGCCAGCAGCCCTACAGGGGTAGGAGGTGAAAAACTGTTTTTT. Translated, it gives CASSPTGVGGEKLFF.

The gene calls are TRBV19 and TRBJ2-5; TRBD2 agrees at 10 bases. Germline V gene sequence: CDR1 LNHDA, CDR2 SQIVND (reference sequence). J was trimmed by 4 bases and V by 2 bases; bases with no gene match: 1. The CDR3 has 14 residues. The CDR3 reads CASSILAGAETQYF. The CDR3 DNA reads TGTGCCAGTAGTATACTAGCGGGAGCAGAGACCCAGTACTTC.

CDR3 region: CASSMTGPGELFF. The CDR3 DNA reads TGTGCCAGTAGTATGACAGGGCCCGGGGAGCTGTTTTTT. V is TRBV19 and J is TRBJ2-2, with 7 bases lining up with TRBD1. The CDR3 loop spans 13 amino acids. Per germline, CDR1 LNHDA and CDR2 SQIVND (reference sequence). The V segment lost 3 bases and the J segment 6 bases; nucleotides outside the gene matches: 1.

This clone was seen many times. The chain is built from TRBV7-8 and TRBJ2-2, with TRBD1 matching 8 bases. Trimming took 4 bases from V and 4 from J; bases not matched to a gene: 5. The CDR3 spans 15 residues. Germline loops: CDR1 SGHVS, CDR2 FQNEAQ. CDR3 DNA sequence: TGTGCCAGCAGCTCATTAACAGGGGGCACCGGGGAGCTGTTTTTT. This encodes CASSSLTGGTGELFF.

This chain connects TRBV27 to TRBJ2-1; TRBD2 matches 12 bases. Germline loops: CDR1 MNHEY, CDR2 SMNVEV (reference sequence). The V and J ends lost 2 bases and 10 bases, in that order; junction bases with no gene match: 6. CDR3 length: 15 amino acids. CDR3 residues: CASSLGLAGGQEQFF. For the CDR3, the DNA is TGTGCCAGCAGTTTAGGGCTAGCGGGAGGGCAGGAGCAGTTCTTC.

The CDR3 DNA is TGCGCCAGCAGCCAAGAGATAGCGGGAGTGAGGGAGCAGTACTTC. Translating gives CASSQEIAGVREQYF. The chain recombines TRBV4-3 with TRBJ2-7; TRBD2 matches 9 bases. J lost 7 bases, V lost 0 bases, and 7 bases had no gene match. Germline V lookup: CDR1 LGHNA, CDR2 YSLEER. The CDR3 totals 15 residues.

This chain uses TRBV5-4 with TRBJ2-1; TRBD2 might be the D (5 bases). Germline loops: CDR1 SGHNT, CDR2 YYREEE (reference sequence). Trimming removed 0 bases from V and 8 bases from J, with 6 bases in between. CDR3 length equals 12 residues. The DNA of the CDR3 is TGTGCCAGCAGCTTGGACGGGGATGAGCAGTTCTTC. Amino acids: CASSLDGDEQFF.

The chain joins TRBV14 to TRBJ1-1; D gene ambiguous. The CDR3 spans 13 residues. V was cut by 1 base and J by 1 base, with 4 bases left in between. Germline lookup yields CDR1 SGHDN and CDR2 FVKESK. The CDR3 DNA reads as TGTGCCAGCAGCCAAGTAAAGAACACTGAAGCTTTCTTT. It encodes CASSQVKNTEAFF.

Concerning this clone: The sample has other DNA sequences that encode this CDR3 too. CDR3: CASSPQGSSYNEQFF. CDR3 coding DNA: TGTGCCAGCTCACCACAAGGTAGCTCCTACAATGAGCAGTTCTTC. V gene TRBV18 combines with J gene TRBJ2-1; D uncertain. V lost 1 base to trimming and J lost 0 bases, with 7 bases between them. The germline V gene has CDR1 KGHSH and CDR2 LQKENI. The CDR3 consists of 15 residues. Full variable domain (rest looked up from reference TRBV18 and TRBJ2-1): NAGVMQNPRHLVRRRGQEARLRCSPMKGHSHVYWYRQLPEEGLKFMVYLQKENIIDESGMPKERFSAEFPKEGPSILRIQQVVRGDSAAYFCASSPQGSSYNEQFFGPGTRLTVL.

The chain joins TRBV19 to TRBJ1-2; perhaps TRBD1 as D (5 bases). CDR1 and CDR2 (germline): LNHDA, SQIVND (reference sequence). The CDR3 spans 14 residues. V lost 8 bases and J lost 4, with 17 bases in between. The CDR3 DNA follows: TGTGCCAGTTCCAGGGACCGAAACCCCTATGGCTACACCTTC. Translating gives CASSRDRNPYGYTF.

The gene calls are TRBV28 and TRBJ2-7, with D perhaps matching TRBD1 (6 bases). V was clipped by 8 bases and J by 2 bases, with 16 bases between them. The CDR3 length is 14 residues. From germline, CDR1 is MDHEN and CDR2 SYDVKM. The CDR3 coding sequence is TGTGCCAGCGGGGTCGGGACAACAACCTACGAGCAGTACTTC. Translation: CASGVGTTTYEQYF. Complete variable domain (other parts from reference TRBV28 and TRBJ2-7): DVKVTQSSRYLVKRTGEKVFLECVQDMDHENMFWYRQDPGLGLRLIYFSYDVKMKEKGDIPEGYSVSREKKERFSLILESASTNQTSMYLCASGVGTTTYEQYFGPGTRLTVT.

A word on this clone: Other DNA sequences from this sample encode an identical CDR3 as well. V gene TRBV7-9 combines with J gene TRBJ1-1; no clear D gene. Between the trimmed V and J ends, which lost 1 base and 6 bases, there was a span of 6 bases. This CDR3 spans 12 amino acids. Germline assignment: CDR1 SEHNR and CDR2 FQNEAQ (reference sequence). CDR3 protein: CASSLGLAEAFF. DNA of the CDR3: TGTGCCAGCAGCTTAGGTCTGGCTGAAGCTTTCTTT.

This chain uses TRBV7-3 with TRBJ2-3, with D tentatively TRBD2 (5 bases). The CDR3 runs to 13 residues. V was shortened by 0 bases and J by 6 bases, with 7 bases between the two germline ends. Germline CDR1 is SGHTA and CDR2 is FQGTGA. The CDR3 bases are TGTGCCAGCAGCTTAACAAGCGGCGATACGCAGTATTTT. Residues: CASSLTSGDTQYF.

This clone was detected only once. Within the sample, other DNA sequences also encode this same CDR3. The chain uses TRBV18 and TRBJ2-2; D not certain. V was clipped by 3 bases and J by 2 bases, with 4 bases between them. The CDR3 has 13 amino acids. The germline V gene has CDR1 KGHSH and CDR2 LQKENI. The CDR3: CASSPQNTGELFF. DNA of the CDR3: TGTGCCAGCTCACCTCAAAACACCGGGGAGCTGTTTTTT.

Remarks on this clone: This may be a read error, as it is one base from a much larger clone. This sample includes further DNA sequences coding for the same CDR3. The V and J genes are TRBV11-3 and TRBJ2-3; D is unclear. The germline V gene encodes CDR1 SGHNT and CDR2 YENEEA. This CDR3 has 12 residues. V was cut by 1 base and J by 4 bases, with 3 bases left in between. The CDR3 DNA sequence: TGTGCCAGCAGCTTAGGGGCAGATACGCAGTATTTT. Translated: CASSLGADTQYF.

The table lists this clone with a count of one. The CDR3 loop is CASSKMGIQETQYF. CDR3 coding DNA: TGTGCCAGCAGTAAAATGGGTATCCAAGAGACCCAGTACTTC. The chain combines TRBV25-1 with TRBJ2-5, with no clear D. The CDR3 consists of 14 residues. V was clipped by 5 bases and J by 1 base, with 11 bases between them. In germline, CDR1 is MGHDK, CDR2 SYGVNS. Full variable domain (missing parts from reference TRBV25-1 and TRBJ2-5): EADIYQTPRYLVIGTGKKITLECSQTMGHDKMYWYQQDPGMELHLIHYSYGVNSTEKGDLSSESTVSRIRTEHFPLTLESARPSHTSQYLCASSKMGIQETQYFGPGTRLLVL.

The chain links TRBV25-1 to TRBJ1-1; no definite D call. V lost 4 bases and J 11 bases, leaving 14 bases between the germline ends. CDR1 is MGHDK, CDR2 SYGVNS, per germline. The CDR3 has 12 amino acids. The CDR3 nucleotides are TGTGCCAGCAGTGTAATATTCGGGGTCGCTTTCTTT. Translation gives CASSVIFGVAFF.

The rearrangement joins TRBV11-2 to TRBJ1-3; 7 positions agree with TRBD1. The length of the CDR3 is 18 residues. CDR1 and CDR2 (germline): SGHAT, FQNNGV. V shed 2 bases and J 1 base; nucleotides not matched to a gene: 11. CDR3 coding DNA: TGTGCCAGCAGCTTACAAACAGTGACAGGGCTTTCTGGAAACACCATATATTTT. This encodes CASSLQTVTGLSGNTIYF.

In the case of this clone: Other nucleotide sequences from this sample produce the same CDR3. V and J are TRBV29-1 and TRBJ2-7, with D perhaps TRBD2 (6 bases). CDR1 is SQVTM, CDR2 ANQGSEA, per germline. V was pared by 4 bases and J by 7 bases, with 14 bases between. This CDR3 is 12 amino acids long. The DNA for the CDR3 is TGCAGCGTTGTACTAGGAGCGGGTGAGCAGTACTTC. It yields the protein CSVVLGAGEQYF.